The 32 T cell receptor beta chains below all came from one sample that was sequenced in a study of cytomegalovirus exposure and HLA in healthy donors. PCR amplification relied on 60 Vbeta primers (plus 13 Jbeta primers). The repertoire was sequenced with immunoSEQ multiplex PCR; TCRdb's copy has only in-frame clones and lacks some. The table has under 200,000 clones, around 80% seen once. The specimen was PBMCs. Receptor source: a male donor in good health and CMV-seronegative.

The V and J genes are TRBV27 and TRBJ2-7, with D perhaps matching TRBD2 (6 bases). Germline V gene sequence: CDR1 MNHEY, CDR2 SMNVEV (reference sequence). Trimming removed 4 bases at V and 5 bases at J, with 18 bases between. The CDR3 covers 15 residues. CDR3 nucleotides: TGTGCCAGCAGTTCAAGGAGGGCACCAGCCCACGAGCAGTACTTC. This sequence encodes CASSSRRAPAHEQYF.

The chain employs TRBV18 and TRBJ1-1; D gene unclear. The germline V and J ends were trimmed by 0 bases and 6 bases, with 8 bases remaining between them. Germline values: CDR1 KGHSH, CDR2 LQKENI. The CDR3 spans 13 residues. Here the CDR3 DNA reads TGTGCCAGCTCACCACCTGGAGGGCCTGAAGCTTTCTTT. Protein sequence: CASSPPGGPEAFF.

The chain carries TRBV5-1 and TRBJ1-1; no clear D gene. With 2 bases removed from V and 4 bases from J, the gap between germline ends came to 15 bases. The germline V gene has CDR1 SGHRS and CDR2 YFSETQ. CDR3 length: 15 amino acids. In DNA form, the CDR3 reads TGCGCCAGCAGCTTTAGTCCCGGCGGCCTCACTGAAGCTTTCTTT. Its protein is CASSFSPGGLTEAFF.

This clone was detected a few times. Here the CDR3 reads CASNLEGPKYF. The CDR3 region has the DNA TGTGCCAGCAATCTAGAGGGTCCCAAGTACTTC. This sequence joins TRBV6-6 and TRBJ2-7; possible D gene TRBD2, 5 bases. The V end lost 7 bases, the J end lost 11 bases, and 15 bases lay between the germline ends. This CDR3 is 11 amino acids long. In germline, CDR1 is MNHNY, CDR2 SVGAGI (reference sequence).

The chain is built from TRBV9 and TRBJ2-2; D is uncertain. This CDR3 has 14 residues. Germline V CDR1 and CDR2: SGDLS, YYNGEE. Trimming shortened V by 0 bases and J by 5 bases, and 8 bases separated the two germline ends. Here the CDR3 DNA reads TGTGCCAGCAGCGTAGGCACAAAGACCGGGGAGCTGTTTTTT. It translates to CASSVGTKTGELFF.

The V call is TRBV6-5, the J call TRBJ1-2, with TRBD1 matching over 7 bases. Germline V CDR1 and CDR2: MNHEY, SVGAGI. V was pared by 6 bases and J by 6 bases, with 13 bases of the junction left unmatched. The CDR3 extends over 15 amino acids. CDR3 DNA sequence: TGTGCCAGCAGATACAACAGGGGAAATCGAGATGGCTACACCTTC. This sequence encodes CASRYNRGNRDGYTF.

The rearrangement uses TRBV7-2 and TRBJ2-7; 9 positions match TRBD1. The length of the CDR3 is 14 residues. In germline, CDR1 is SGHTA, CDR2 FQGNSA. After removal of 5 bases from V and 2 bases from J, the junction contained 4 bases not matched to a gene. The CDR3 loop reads CASSARQGAYEQYF. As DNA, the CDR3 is TGTGCCAGCAGCGCTAGACAGGGGGCCTACGAGCAGTACTTC.

The DNA of the CDR3 is TGTGCCAGCTCACCACCAGAGTATCATGAGCAGTTCTTC. Translating it yields CASSPPEYHEQFF. The chain combines TRBV18 with TRBJ2-1, with D uncertain. CDR1 and CDR2 (germline): KGHSH, LQKENI. Trimming removed 0 bases from V and 8 bases from J, with 8 bases in between. The CDR3 totals 13 residues.

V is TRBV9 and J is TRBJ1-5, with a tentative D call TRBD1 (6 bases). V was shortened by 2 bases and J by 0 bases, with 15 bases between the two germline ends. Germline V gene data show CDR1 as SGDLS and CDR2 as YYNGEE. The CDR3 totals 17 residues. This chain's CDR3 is CASSVPGHNFSNQPQHF. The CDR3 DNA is TGTGCCAGCAGCGTGCCGGGACACAATTTTAGCAATCAGCCCCAGCATTTT.

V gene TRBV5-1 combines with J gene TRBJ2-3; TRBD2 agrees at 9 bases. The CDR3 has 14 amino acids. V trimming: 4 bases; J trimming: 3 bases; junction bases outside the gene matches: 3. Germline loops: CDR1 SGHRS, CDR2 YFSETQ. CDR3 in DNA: TGCGCCAGCAGCCGCGGGGGGGAAACAGATACGCAGTATTTT. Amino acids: CASSRGGETDTQYF.

The DNA for the CDR3 is TGTGCCAGCTCACCACCGATCACCCGGACTAGCGGGCCCTACGAGCAGTACTTC. Its translation is CASSPPITRTSGPYEQYF. This chain uses TRBV18 with TRBJ2-7; 11 nucleotides agree with TRBD2. This CDR3 has 18 amino acids. V trimming: 0 bases; J trimming: 2 bases; junction bases outside the gene matches: 9. In germline, CDR1 is KGHSH, CDR2 LQKENI.

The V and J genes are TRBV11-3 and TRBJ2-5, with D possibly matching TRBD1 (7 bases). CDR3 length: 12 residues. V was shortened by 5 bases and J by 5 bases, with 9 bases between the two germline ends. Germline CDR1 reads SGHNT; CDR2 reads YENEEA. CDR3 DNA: TGTGCCAGCAGCGCAGGGGGGGAGACCCAGTACTTC. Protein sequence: CASSAGGETQYF.

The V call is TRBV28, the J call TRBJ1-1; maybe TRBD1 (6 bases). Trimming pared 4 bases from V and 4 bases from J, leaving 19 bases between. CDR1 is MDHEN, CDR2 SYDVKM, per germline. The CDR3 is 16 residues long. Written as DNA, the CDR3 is TGTGCCAGCAGTTACGGGGGCGGGGGCGTACTCACTGAAGCTTTCTTT. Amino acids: CASSYGGGGVLTEAFF.

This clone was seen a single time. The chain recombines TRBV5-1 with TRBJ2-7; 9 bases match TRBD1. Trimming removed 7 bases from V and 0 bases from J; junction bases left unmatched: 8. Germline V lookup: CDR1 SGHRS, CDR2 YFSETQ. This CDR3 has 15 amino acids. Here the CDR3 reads CASEEGQGISYEQYF. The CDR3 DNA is TGCGCCAGCGAAGAAGGACAGGGGATCTCCTACGAGCAGTACTTC.

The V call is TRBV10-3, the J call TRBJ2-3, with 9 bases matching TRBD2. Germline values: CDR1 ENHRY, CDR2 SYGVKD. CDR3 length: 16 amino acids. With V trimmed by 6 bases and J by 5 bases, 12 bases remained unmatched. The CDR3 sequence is CAIRGSGGRRQDTQYF. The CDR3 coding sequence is TGTGCCATCAGGGGAAGCGGGGGGCGTCGACAAGATACGCAGTATTTT.

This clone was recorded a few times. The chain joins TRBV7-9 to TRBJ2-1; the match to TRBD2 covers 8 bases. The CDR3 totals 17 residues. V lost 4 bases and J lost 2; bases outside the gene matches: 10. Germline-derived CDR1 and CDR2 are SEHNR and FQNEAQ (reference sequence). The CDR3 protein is CASSSGQAGVTYNEQFF. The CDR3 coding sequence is TGTGCCAGCAGCTCGGGTCAAGCGGGGGTGACCTACAATGAGCAGTTCTTC.

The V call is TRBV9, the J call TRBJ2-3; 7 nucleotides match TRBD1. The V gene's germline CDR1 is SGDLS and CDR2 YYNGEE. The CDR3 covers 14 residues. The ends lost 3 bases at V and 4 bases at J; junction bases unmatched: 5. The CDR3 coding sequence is TGTGCCAGCAGCGCACAGGGGATCGCAGATACGCAGTATTTT. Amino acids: CASSAQGIADTQYF.

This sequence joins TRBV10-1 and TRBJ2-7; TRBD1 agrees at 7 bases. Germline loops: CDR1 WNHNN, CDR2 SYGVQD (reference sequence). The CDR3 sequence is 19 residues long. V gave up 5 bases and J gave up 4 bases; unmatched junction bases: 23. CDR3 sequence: CASSYLQGPQDRVGYEQYF. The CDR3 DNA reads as TGCGCCAGCAGTTACCTACAGGGGCCACAAGACAGGGTAGGATACGAGCAGTACTTC.

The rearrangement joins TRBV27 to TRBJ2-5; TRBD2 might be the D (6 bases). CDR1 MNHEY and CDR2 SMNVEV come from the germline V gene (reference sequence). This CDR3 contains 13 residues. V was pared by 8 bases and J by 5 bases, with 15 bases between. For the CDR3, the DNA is TGTGCCAGCGCCCCCATCGGAGGGGAGACCCAGTACTTC. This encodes CASAPIGGETQYF.

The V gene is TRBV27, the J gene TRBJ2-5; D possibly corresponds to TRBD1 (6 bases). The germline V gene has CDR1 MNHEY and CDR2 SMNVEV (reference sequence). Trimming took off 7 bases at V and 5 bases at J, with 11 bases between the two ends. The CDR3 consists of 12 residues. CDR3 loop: CASKRQGETQYF. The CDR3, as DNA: TGTGCCAGCAAGCGGCAGGGGGAGACCCAGTACTTC.

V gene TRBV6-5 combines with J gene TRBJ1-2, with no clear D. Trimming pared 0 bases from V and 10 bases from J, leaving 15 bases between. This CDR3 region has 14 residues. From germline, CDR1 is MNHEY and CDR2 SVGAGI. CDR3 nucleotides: TGTGCCAGCAGTTACTCGAAACTGCTACCCGCCTACACCTTC. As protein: CASSYSKLLPAYTF.

The CDR3 DNA sequence: TGTGCCAGCAGTTACTCGCGGGGAGGGCAGTACTTC. It translates to CASSYSRGGQYF. The chain employs TRBV6-5 and TRBJ2-7, with D possibly matching TRBD2 (6 bases). From germline, CDR1 is MNHEY and CDR2 SVGAGI. This CDR3 has 12 residues. V lost 0 bases and J 9 bases, leaving 9 bases between the germline ends.

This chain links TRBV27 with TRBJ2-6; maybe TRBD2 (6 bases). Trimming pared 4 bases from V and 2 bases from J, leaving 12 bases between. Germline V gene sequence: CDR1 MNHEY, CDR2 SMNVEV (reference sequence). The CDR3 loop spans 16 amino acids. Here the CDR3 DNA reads TGTGCCAGCAGTTCATCCCGGGGGACTGGGGCCAACGTCCTGACTTTC. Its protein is CASSSSRGTGANVLTF.

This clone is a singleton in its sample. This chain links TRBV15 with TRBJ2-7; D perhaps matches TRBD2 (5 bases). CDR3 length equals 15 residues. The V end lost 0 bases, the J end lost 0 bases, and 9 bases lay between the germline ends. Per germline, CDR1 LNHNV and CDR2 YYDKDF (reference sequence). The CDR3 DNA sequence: TGTGCCACCAGCAGAGAATCTACTAGCTCCTACGAGCAGTACTTC. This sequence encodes CATSRESTSSYEQYF.

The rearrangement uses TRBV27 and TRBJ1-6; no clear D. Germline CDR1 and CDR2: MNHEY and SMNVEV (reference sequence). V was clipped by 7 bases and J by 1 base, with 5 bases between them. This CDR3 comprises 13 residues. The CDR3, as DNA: TGTGCCAGCACCAGGTCCTATAATTCACCCCTCCACTTT. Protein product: CASTRSYNSPLHF.

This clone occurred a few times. CDR3 region: CASSQVGGQGADTQYF. Written as DNA, the CDR3 is TGTGCCAGCAGCCAAGTAGGGGGACAGGGTGCAGATACGCAGTATTTT. The gene calls are TRBV4-2 and TRBJ2-3; 9 nucleotides align to TRBD1. The V gene's germline CDR1 is LGHNA and CDR2 YNFKEQ. The CDR3 runs 16 residues. V lost 1 base and J lost 4; bases outside the gene matches: 6.

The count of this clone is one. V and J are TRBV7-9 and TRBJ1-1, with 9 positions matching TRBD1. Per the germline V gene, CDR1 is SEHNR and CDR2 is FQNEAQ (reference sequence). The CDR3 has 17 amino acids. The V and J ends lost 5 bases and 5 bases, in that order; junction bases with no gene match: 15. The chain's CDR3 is CASSPRAGTGGLTEAFF. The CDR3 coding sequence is TGTGCCAGCAGCCCTCGGGCAGGTACAGGGGGCTTAACTGAAGCTTTCTTT.

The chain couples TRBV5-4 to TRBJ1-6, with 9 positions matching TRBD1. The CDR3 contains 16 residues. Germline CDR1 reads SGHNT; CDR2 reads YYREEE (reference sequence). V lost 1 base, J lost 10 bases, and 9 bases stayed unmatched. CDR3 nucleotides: TGTGCCAGCAGCTTGCCGGGACAGGGTTTGCGCTCACCCCTCCACTTT. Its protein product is CASSLPGQGLRSPLHF.

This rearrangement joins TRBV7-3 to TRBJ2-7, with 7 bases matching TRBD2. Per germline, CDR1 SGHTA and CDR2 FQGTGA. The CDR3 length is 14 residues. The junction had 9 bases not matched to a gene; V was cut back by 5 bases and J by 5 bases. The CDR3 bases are TGTGCCAGCAGCCGGGTAGCGGGTTACAACGAGCAGTACTTC. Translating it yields CASSRVAGYNEQYF.

The CDR3, as DNA: TGTGCCAGCAGTACACTAGCTATCTACGAGCAGTACTTC. Translating it yields CASSTLAIYEQYF. V usage is TRBV2 and J usage is TRBJ2-7; D perhaps matches TRBD2 (6 bases). This CDR3 is 13 amino acids long. Germline values: CDR1 SNHLY, CDR2 FYNNEI. Deletions cut 5 bases from V and 3 bases from J, with 11 bases between.

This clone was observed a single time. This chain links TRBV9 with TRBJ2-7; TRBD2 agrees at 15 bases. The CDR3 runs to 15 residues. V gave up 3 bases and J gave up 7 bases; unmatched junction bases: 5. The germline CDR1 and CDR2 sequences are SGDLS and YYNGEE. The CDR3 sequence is CASSAGLAGGREQYF. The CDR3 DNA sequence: TGTGCCAGCAGCGCCGGACTAGCGGGGGGGCGGGAGCAGTACTTC. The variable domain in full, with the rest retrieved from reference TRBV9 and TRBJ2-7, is DSGVTQTPKHLITATGQRVTLRCSPRSGDLSVYWYQQSLDQGLQFLIQYYNGEERAKGNILERFSAQQFPDLHSELNLSSLELGDSALYFCASSAGLAGGREQYFGPGTRLTVT.

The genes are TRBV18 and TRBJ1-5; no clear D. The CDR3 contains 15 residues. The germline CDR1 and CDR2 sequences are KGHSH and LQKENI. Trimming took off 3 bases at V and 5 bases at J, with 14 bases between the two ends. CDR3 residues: CASSPNSQAHQPQHF. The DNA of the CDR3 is TGTGCCAGCTCACCGAACAGTCAGGCCCATCAGCCCCAGCATTTT.